This T cell receptor (beta chain) was identified in a study of blood T cell repertoires in COVID-19. Sequencing used immunoSEQ multiplex PCR; TCRdb keeps in-frame clones, though not all of them. The repertoire has about 240,000 clones, roughly 83% of them found once; the top ten carry over 7.5%. This CDR3 spans 17 amino acids. The germline V gene encodes CDR1 SGHNT and CDR2 YYREEE (reference sequence). Trimming removed 0 bases from V and 1 base from J, with 16 bases in between. The chain uses TRBV5-4 and TRBJ1-2, with D perhaps TRBD1 (6 bases). This clonotype was obtained from an elderly woman with acute or convalescent COVID-19. The specimen was peripheral blood. The CDR3 DNA follows: TGTGCCAGCAGCTTGGTAGTGTTGGGCAGGGGTAACTATGGCTACACCTTC. This translates into CASSLVVLGRGNYGYTF.